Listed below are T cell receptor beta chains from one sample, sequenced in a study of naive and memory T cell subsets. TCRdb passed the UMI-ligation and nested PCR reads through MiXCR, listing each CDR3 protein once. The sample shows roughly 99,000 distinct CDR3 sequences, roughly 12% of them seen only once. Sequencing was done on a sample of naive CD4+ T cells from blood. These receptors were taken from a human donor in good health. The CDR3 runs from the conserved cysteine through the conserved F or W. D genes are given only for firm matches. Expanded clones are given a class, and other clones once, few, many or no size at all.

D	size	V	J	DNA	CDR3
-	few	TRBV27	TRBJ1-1	TGTGCCAGCAGTTTATTGGCGAACACTGAAGCTTTCTTT	CASSLLANTEAFF
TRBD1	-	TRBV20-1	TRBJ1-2	TGCAGTGCTCCACCCCTAGGGGACAGCGCTAACTATGGCTACACCTTC	CSAPPLGDSANYGYTF
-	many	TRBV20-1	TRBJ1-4	TGCAGTGCTAGGTCGCCCGGTGTGGAACTGTTTTTT	CSARSPGVELFF
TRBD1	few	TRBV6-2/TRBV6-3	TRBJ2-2	TGTGCCAGCAGGGGGACAGGACGTCGCACCGGGGAGCTGTTTTTT	CASRGTGRRTGELFF
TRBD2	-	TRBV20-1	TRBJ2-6	TGCAGTGCTAGCGGGAGGGATACAAGCTCTGGGGCCAACGTCCTGACTTTC	CSASGRDTSSGANVLTF
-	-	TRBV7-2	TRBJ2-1	TGTGCCAGCAGCCCCCCCGGACTTGAGCAGTTCTTC	CASSPPGLEQFF
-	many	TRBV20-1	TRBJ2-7	TGCAGTGCTAGAGGAGGGGCCAGGAACGAGCAGTACTTC	CSARGGARNEQYF
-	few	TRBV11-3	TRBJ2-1	TGTGCCAGCAGCTTCTCATACAGGGCCCATGAGCAGTTCTTC	CASSFSYRAHEQFF
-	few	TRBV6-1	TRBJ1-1	TGTGCCAGCAGGCAGGGATCGGGTGGCACTGAAGCTTTCTTT	CASRQGSGGTEAFF
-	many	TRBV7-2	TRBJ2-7	TGTGCCAGCAGGCAGGCAGGGTCCTACGAGCAGTACTTC	CASRQAGSYEQYF
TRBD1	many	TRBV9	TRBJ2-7	TGTGCCAGCAGCGTGGACAGGGGGCCCTACGAGCAGTACTTC	CASSVDRGPYEQYF
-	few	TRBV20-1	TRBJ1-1	TGCAGTGCTAGAGATCAAGGACCCCTTATGAACACTGAAGCTTTCTTT	CSARDQGPLMNTEAFF
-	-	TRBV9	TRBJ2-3	TGTGCCAGCAGCGTCCGTGGGGCAAGCACAGATACGCAGTATTTT	CASSVRGASTDTQYF
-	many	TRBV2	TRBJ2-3	TGTGCCAGCAGTGGGACCAGGGACACAGATACGCAGTATTTT	CASSGTRDTDTQYF
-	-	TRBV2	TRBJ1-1	TGTGCCAGCAGTGAAGTTTGGGGGACTGAAGCTTTCTTT	CASSEVWGTEAFF
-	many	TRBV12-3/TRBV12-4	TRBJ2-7	TGTGCCAGCAGTTTGGGTCCTGGGAACTCCTACGAGCAGTACTTC	CASSLGPGNSYEQYF
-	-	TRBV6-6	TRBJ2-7	TGTGCCAGCAGTTACGACGGGGTGGCCGAGCAGTACTTC	CASSYDGVAEQYF
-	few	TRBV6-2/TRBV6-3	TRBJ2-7	TGTGCCATCAGGGGACTTCTACCGAGCTACGAGCAGTACTTC	CAIRGLLPSYEQYF
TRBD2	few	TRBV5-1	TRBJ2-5	TGCGCCAGCAGCTTGACTAGCGTCCAAGAGACCCAGTACTTC	CASSLTSVQETQYF
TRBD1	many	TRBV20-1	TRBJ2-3	TGCAGTGCTACCCAGGGACAGAAAATCACAGATACGCAGTATTTT	CSATQGQKITDTQYF
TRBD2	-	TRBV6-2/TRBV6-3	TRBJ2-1	TGTGCCAGCAGTTACGGGGGAGGGACCGGGGACAATGAGCAGTTCTTC	CASSYGGGTGDNEQFF
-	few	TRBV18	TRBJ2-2	TGTGCCACCCGTGCAGGGACCCGGAACACCGGGGAGCTGTTTTTT	CATRAGTRNTGELFF
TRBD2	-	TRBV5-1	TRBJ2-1	TGCGCCAGCAGCTCCGTAGCGGGGGAAGGCAATAATGAGCAGTTCTTC	CASSSVAGEGNNEQFF
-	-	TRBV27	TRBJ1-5	TGTGCCAGCAGTTCCGAAAGGGGCAATCAGCCCCAGCATTTT	CASSSERGNQPQHF
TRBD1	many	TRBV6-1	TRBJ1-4	TGTGCCAGCAGTCCGACAGGGAAGGTAGTATGGAAACTGTTTTTT	CASSPTGKVVWKLFF
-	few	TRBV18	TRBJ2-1	TGTGCCAGCTCCCTAACTTTAGCCTTCGGAGAGCAGTTCTTC	CASSLTLAFGEQFF
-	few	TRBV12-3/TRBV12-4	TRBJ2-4	TGTGCCAGCACGGGGCAGGGCCGGAACATTCAGTACTTC	CASTGQGRNIQYF
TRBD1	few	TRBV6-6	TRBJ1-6	TGTGCCAGCAGACCGACAGGGACCGGGGATTCACCCCTCCACTTT	CASRPTGTGDSPLHF
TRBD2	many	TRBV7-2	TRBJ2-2	TGTGCCAGCAGCTCGACTAGCGGGACGAACACCGGGGAGCTGTTTTTT	CASSSTSGTNTGELFF
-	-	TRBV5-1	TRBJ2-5	TGCGCCAGCAGCTTGAACTATCAAGAGACCCAGTACTTC	CASSLNYQETQYF
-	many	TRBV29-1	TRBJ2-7	TGCAGCGTTGTATCGGGACTTAGCTACGAGCAGTACTTC	CSVVSGLSYEQYF
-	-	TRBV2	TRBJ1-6	TGTGCCAGCAGCCTGAGAGAGGTGCTTAGGGATTCACCCCTCCACTTT	CASSLREVLRDSPLHF
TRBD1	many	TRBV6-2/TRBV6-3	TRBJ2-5	TGTGCCAGCAGCGAACTGGGACAGGGGAGAGGAGAGACCCAGTACTTC	CASSELGQGRGETQYF
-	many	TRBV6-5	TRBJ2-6	TGTGCCAGCAGTTACGATGTGGGAGCTGGGGCCAACGTCCTGACTTTC	CASSYDVGAGANVLTF
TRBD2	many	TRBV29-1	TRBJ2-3	TGCAGCGCCGGGGGGGGGGAGCAGTCAGATACGCAGTATTTT	CSAGGGEQSDTQYF
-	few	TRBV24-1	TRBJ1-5	TGTGCCACCAGTGATTTGCAAGAGGGGGACAATCAGCCCCAGCATTTT	CATSDLQEGDNQPQHF
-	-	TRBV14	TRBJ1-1	TGTGCCAGCAGCCAAACCCCTATCCGGGGACGAGGGAACACTGAAGCTTTCTTT	CASSQTPIRGRGNTEAFF
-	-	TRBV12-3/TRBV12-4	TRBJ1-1	TGTGCCAGCACCATAGTAGGGGAGGGCACTGAAGCTTTCTTT	CASTIVGEGTEAFF
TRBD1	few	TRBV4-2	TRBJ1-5	TGTGCCAGCAGCCAAGAATCGACAGGGGCAATGATGCAGCCCCAGCATTTT	CASSQESTGAMMQPQHF
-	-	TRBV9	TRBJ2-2	TGTGCCAGCAGCGTAGTGTCGGTTGTGAACACCGGGGAGCTGTTTTTT	CASSVVSVVNTGELFF
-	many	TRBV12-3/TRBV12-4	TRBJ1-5	TGTGCCAGCAGCAAAGACAGAAAAGACCAGCCCCAGCATTTT	CASSKDRKDQPQHF
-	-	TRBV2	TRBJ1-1	TGTGCCAGCAGTGCTGAAGCGAACACTGAAGCTTTCTTT	CASSAEANTEAFF